These T cell receptor beta chains were read from a single sample in a study of blood T cell repertoires in COVID-19. Sequencing was performed with immunoSEQ multiplex PCR; in TCRdb, only in-frame clones are kept and a portion is missing. The sample carries around 130,000 clones, roughly 79% recorded once. Material: peripheral blood. The receptors stem from a human donor in a cohort sampled during active COVID-19. The CDR3 runs from the conserved cysteine through the conserved F or W. The order of the fields is CDR3 protein, D gene, J gene, clone size, V gene. A D gene is named only where the DNA matches it firmly. Only some rows state a clone size, as once, few, many or a class for expanded clones.

cdr3_aa: CASSWGRLNTEAFF
d_call: NA
j_call: TRBJ1-1
clone_size: once
v_call: TRBV6-2/TRBV6-3

cdr3_aa: CASSATGGWTEAFF
d_call: TRBD1
j_call: TRBJ1-1
clone_size: NA
v_call: TRBV7-9

cdr3_aa: CASSLAVRNTEAFF
d_call: NA
j_call: TRBJ1-1
clone_size: NA
v_call: TRBV7-6

cdr3_aa: CASRGHLQETQYF
d_call: NA
j_call: TRBJ2-5
clone_size: NA
v_call: TRBV27

cdr3_aa: CASSWTGATYEQYF
d_call: TRBD1
j_call: TRBJ2-7
clone_size: NA
v_call: TRBV6-5

cdr3_aa: CASSLNRGEQFF
d_call: TRBD1
j_call: TRBJ2-1
clone_size: NA
v_call: TRBV4-2

cdr3_aa: CASSYRRASGGYEQYF
d_call: TRBD2
j_call: TRBJ2-7
clone_size: NA
v_call: TRBV6-5

cdr3_aa: CAISDLGLAGGHTDTQYF
d_call: TRBD2
j_call: TRBJ2-3
clone_size: NA
v_call: TRBV10-3

cdr3_aa: CATRGQTSTGELFF
d_call: TRBD1
j_call: TRBJ2-2
clone_size: NA
v_call: TRBV24-1

cdr3_aa: CASSYLFSPNEQFF
d_call: NA
j_call: TRBJ2-1
clone_size: NA
v_call: TRBV6-6

cdr3_aa: CASRRDWSSYNEQFF
d_call: NA
j_call: TRBJ2-1
clone_size: NA
v_call: TRBV28

cdr3_aa: CASSVGAGVQPQHF
d_call: NA
j_call: TRBJ1-5
clone_size: many
v_call: TRBV9

cdr3_aa: CASSRGSYGYTF
d_call: NA
j_call: TRBJ1-2
clone_size: NA
v_call: TRBV28

cdr3_aa: CASSQDGQVNEKLFF
d_call: TRBD1
j_call: TRBJ1-4
clone_size: once
v_call: TRBV3-1/TRBV3-2

cdr3_aa: CASSTDRTSNQPQHF
d_call: TRBD1
j_call: TRBJ1-5
clone_size: NA
v_call: TRBV6-5

cdr3_aa: CSVEGGAEAFF
d_call: NA
j_call: TRBJ1-1
clone_size: NA
v_call: TRBV29-1

cdr3_aa: CASSHAGSGYTF
d_call: NA
j_call: TRBJ1-2
clone_size: NA
v_call: TRBV3-1/TRBV3-2

cdr3_aa: CASSISGSGANVLTF
d_call: NA
j_call: TRBJ2-6
clone_size: NA
v_call: TRBV19